This is a list of T cell receptor beta chains from one sample in a study of T cells in localized non-small cell lung cancer. Generated by immunoSEQ multiplex PCR, the TCRdb table keeps only in-frame clones and is missing some. In the table there are around 43,000 clones, around nine tenths of which are singletons. The sequencing used peripheral blood, collected before any cancer treatment. Receptors were obtained from a man aged 18 to 50 with stage I lung adenocarcinoma. Both conserved end residues are part of each CDR3. A D gene is named only where the DNA matches it firmly. Size is omitted from some rows. Given values are once, few, many or a class for expanded clones.

j_gene	v_gene	abundance	d_gene	CDR3aa	CDR3nt
TRBJ2-2	TRBV7-6	few	-	CASSLLVVGNTGELFF	TGTGCCAGCAGCTTATTAGTAGTCGGCAACACCGGGGAGCTGTTTTTT
TRBJ2-2	TRBV19	-	-	CASSLTGFAGELFF	TGTGCCAGTAGTCTCACAGGGTTTGCCGGGGAGCTGTTTTTT
TRBJ2-3	TRBV19	-	-	CASRSHWIGGRTDTQYF	TGTGCCAGTAGATCTCACTGGATCGGGGGCCGCACAGATACGCAGTATTTT
TRBJ1-6	TRBV28	-	-	CASSLPNSPLHF	TGTGCCAGCAGTTTGCCCAATTCACCCCTCCACTTT
TRBJ1-4	TRBV7-2	-	-	CASSLSTNEKLFF	TGTGCCAGCAGCTTATCAACTAATGAAAAACTGTTTTTT
TRBJ1-1	TRBV9	once	-	CASSAPTANTEAFF	TGTGCCAGCAGCGCCCCGACAGCGAACACTGAAGCTTTCTTT
TRBJ2-5	TRBV19	-	TRBD2	CASSILAASGEETQYF	TGTGCCAGTAGTATATTGGCGGCTAGCGGGGAAGAGACCCAGTACTTC
TRBJ1-3	TRBV28	-	-	CVSSKMTGVSGNTIYF	TGTGTCAGCAGTAAGATGACAGGAGTCTCTGGAAACACCATATATTTT
TRBJ1-3	TRBV5-1	-	-	CASSEQPMAGNTIYF	TGCGCCAGCAGCGAGCAACCCATGGCCGGAAACACCATATATTTT
TRBJ1-2	TRBV28	-	TRBD1	CASSSMTGGFGYTF	TGTGCCAGCAGCTCTATGACAGGGGGTTTTGGCTACACCTTC
TRBJ1-6	TRBV5-5	-	TRBD1	CASFRDRGNSPLHF	TGTGCCAGCTTCCGGGACAGGGGGAATTCACCCCTCCACTTT
TRBJ1-1	TRBV29-1	-	-	CSVVERAEAFF	TGCAGCGTTGTAGAGCGGGCTGAAGCTTTCTTT
TRBJ2-7	TRBV11-2	once	-	CASSLSPSSYEQYF	TGTGCCAGCAGCTTATCCCCTAGCTCCTACGAGCAGTACTTC
TRBJ2-2	TRBV5-1	-	TRBD1	CASSSPGQGRPGELFF	TGCGCCAGCAGCTCCCCCGGACAGGGTCGTCCCGGGGAGCTGTTTTTT
TRBJ2-7	TRBV19	-	TRBD1	CASRDRGSHEQYF	TGTGCCAGTAGGGACAGGGGATCCCACGAGCAGTACTTC
TRBJ1-6	TRBV7-2	once	TRBD1	CASSLGRLTGGDSPLHF	TGTGCCAGCAGCTTAGGGCGACTGACAGGGGGGGATTCACCCCTCCACTTT
TRBJ2-5	TRBV5-1	-	TRBD2	CASSPRGSGGIQETQYF	TGCGCCAGCAGCCCTCGGGGGAGCGGGGGGATCCAAGAGACCCAGTACTTC
TRBJ1-2	TRBV30	-	-	CAWSVRGSNYGYTF	TGTGCCTGGAGTGTACGTGGGTCTAACTATGGCTACACCTTC
TRBJ1-2	TRBV6-6	-	-	CASIPKIDRSYGYTF	TGTGCCAGCATCCCAAAGATAGACAGGAGCTATGGCTACACCTTC
TRBJ1-1	TRBV7-9	few	-	CASSGVVDTEAFF	TGTGCCAGCTCAGGGGTTGTGGACACTGAAGCTTTCTTT
TRBJ1-2	TRBV4-3	-	TRBD1	CASSQLTGQGIGGYTF	TGCGCCAGCAGCCAACTTACTGGACAGGGGATCGGTGGCTACACCTTC
TRBJ2-3	TRBV5-1	-	-	CASSLADYSPDTQYF	TGCGCCAGCAGCTTGGCGGACTACAGTCCGGATACGCAGTATTTT
TRBJ1-6	TRBV5-6	-	-	CASSLYRGSISPLHF	TGTGCCAGCAGCTTGTATCGGGGATCAATCTCACCCCTCCACTTT
TRBJ1-2	TRBV6-1	-	TRBD1	CASSEGQGTYGYTF	TGTGCCAGCAGTGAAGGACAGGGTACCTATGGCTACACCTTC
TRBJ2-6	TRBV4-3	-	-	CASSPQGKGARSGANVLTF	TGCGCCAGCAGCCCCCAGGGTAAAGGGGCCCGCTCTGGGGCCAACGTCCTGACTTTC
TRBJ2-7	TRBV6-1	-	-	CASTPSMGAYEQYF	TGTGCCAGCACCCCGAGCATGGGAGCCTACGAGCAGTACTTC
TRBJ2-4	TRBV6-1	once	-	CASSDGFLGAKNIQYF	TGTGCCAGCAGTGATGGTTTCTTGGGAGCCAAAAACATTCAGTACTTC
TRBJ1-6	TRBV4-1	-	-	CASSQGPGSDSPLHF	TGCGCCAGCAGCCAAGGGCCCGGGAGCGATTCACCCCTCCACTTT
TRBJ2-7	TRBV18	-	-	CASSPFPAMGGYEQYF	TGTGCCAGCTCACCCTTCCCGGCAATGGGGGGCTACGAGCAGTACTTC
TRBJ2-2	TRBV5-4	once	TRBD1	CASSLGDRLVTGELFF	TGTGCCAGCAGCTTGGGGGACAGGCTAGTCACCGGGGAGCTGTTTTTT
TRBJ1-2	TRBV9	-	-	CASSVSQGSGYTF	TGTGCCAGCAGCGTATCTCAGGGTAGTGGCTACACCTTC
TRBJ2-3	TRBV30	-	-	CAWGGLGGDTQYF	TGTGCCTGGGGGGGCCTAGGTGGAGATACGCAGTATTTT
TRBJ2-3	TRBV5-5	-	-	CASRPGYNTDTQYF	TGTGCCAGCAGGCCAGGGTACAACACAGATACGCAGTATTTT
TRBJ1-5	TRBV4-3	-	-	CASSQEWRAALDNQPQHF	TGCGCCAGCAGCCAAGAGTGGAGGGCGGCTTTAGACAATCAGCCCCAGCATTTT
TRBJ1-2	TRBV28	-	TRBD1	CASSRFGDRGYGYTF	TGTGCCAGCAGCCGGTTTGGAGACAGGGGTTATGGCTACACCTTC
TRBJ1-6	TRBV7-2	-	-	CASSSLTGPNSPLHF	TGTGCCAGCAGCTCTCTGACAGGTCCCAATTCACCCCTCCACTTT
TRBJ1-2	TRBV15	-	-	CATSRDRQVGYTF	TGTGCCACCAGCAGAGATCGGCAGGTGGGCTACACCTTC
TRBJ2-7	TRBV19	few	TRBD1	CASSHRDRGYEQYF	TGTGCCAGTAGTCACCGGGACAGGGGATACGAGCAGTACTTC
TRBJ2-5	TRBV7-2	-	TRBD2	CASSLSVQRGKETQYF	TGTGCCAGCAGCTTAAGTGTCCAGCGGGGAAAAGAGACCCAGTACTTC
TRBJ1-2	TRBV5-1	few	TRBD1	CASRTQGAEGYTF	TGCGCCAGCAGAACACAGGGGGCAGAGGGCTACACCTTC
TRBJ1-2	TRBV19	-	TRBD1	CASTQIPDRDPYGYTF	TGTGCCAGTACTCAGATCCCGGACAGGGATCCCTATGGCTACACCTTC
TRBJ1-4	TRBV4-1	-	-	CASSQEGRNEKLFF	TGCGCCAGCAGCCAAGAGGGCAGGAATGAAAAACTGTTTTTT
TRBJ2-1	TRBV9	-	-	CASSVGPGVDNEQFF	TGTGCCAGCAGCGTAGGTCCGGGAGTGGACAATGAGCAGTTCTTC
TRBJ1-3	TRBV5-8	-	-	CASSLGSGRNTIYF	TGTGCCAGCAGCTTGGGGTCAGGGCGAAACACCATATATTTT
TRBJ2-2	TRBV9	once	TRBD2	CASSPRLALNTGELFF	TGTGCCAGCAGCCCTCGACTAGCACTTAACACCGGGGAGCTGTTTTTT
TRBJ1-6	TRBV19	-	-	CASSSKGTLNSPLHF	TGTGCCAGTAGTTCCAAGGGCACCTTGAATTCACCCCTCCACTTT
TRBJ2-7	TRBV9	-	-	CASSVATAGEQYF	TGTGCCAGCAGCGTAGCTACGGCGGGCGAGCAGTACTTC
TRBJ1-1	TRBV29-1	-	-	CSVGHEDIMNTEAFF	TGCAGCGTTGGACATGAAGACATAATGAACACTGAAGCTTTCTTT
TRBJ2-7	TRBV27	-	-	CASSSYRNGVDEQYF	TGTGCCAGCAGTTCTTACAGGAACGGGGTGGACGAGCAGTACTTC
TRBJ2-7	TRBV9	-	TRBD1	CASSDDMDRVVDEQYF	TGTGCCAGCAGCGATGACATGGACAGGGTCGTCGACGAGCAGTACTTC
TRBJ2-7	TRBV5-1	-	-	CASSLDPTGVSYEQYF	TGCGCCAGCAGCCTCGATCCCACGGGGGTCTCCTACGAGCAGTACTTC
TRBJ1-4	TRBV7-8	-	-	CASSSTDKGEKLFF	TGTGCCAGCAGCTCGACAGATAAGGGTGAAAAACTGTTTTTT
TRBJ1-6	TRBV27	-	-	CASSLTPGDNSPLHF	TGTGCCAGCAGTTTGACCCCCGGAGATAATTCACCCCTCCACTTT
TRBJ1-2	TRBV19	few	-	CATRSDGQSYGYTF	TGTGCCACCCGATCCGATGGACAGTCCTATGGCTACACCTTC
TRBJ1-1	TRBV10-3	-	TRBD1	CAITGQGAVTEAFF	TGTGCCATCACCGGACAGGGGGCGGTCACTGAAGCTTTCTTT
TRBJ2-2	TRBV7-2	once	-	CASSSGVSTGELFF	TGTGCCAGCAGCTCAGGGGTGAGCACCGGGGAGCTGTTTTTT